These 21 T cell receptor beta chains were all obtained from the same sample, sequenced in a study of cytomegalovirus exposure and HLA in healthy donors. This PCR relied on a set of 60 Vbeta primers and 13 Jbeta primers. The assay was immunoSEQ multiplex PCR, and TCRdb's table has in-frame clones only and misses some. The table has 150,000 to 200,000 clones, around 82% seen once. The sample was PBMCs. The receptors were sampled from a man younger than 30 in good health and CMV-seronegative.

V usage is TRBV28 and J usage is TRBJ2-7; the match to TRBD1 covers 9 bases. The CDR3 covers 16 residues. Germline V CDR1 and CDR2: MDHEN, SYDVKM. The V segment lost 8 bases and the J segment 5 bases; nucleotides outside the gene matches: 16. The CDR3 loop is CASDSGIGQGFNEQYF. DNA of the CDR3: TGTGCCAGCGATAGCGGTATCGGACAGGGGTTCAACGAGCAGTACTTC. Complete variable domain (other parts from reference TRBV28 and TRBJ2-7): DVKVTQSSRYLVKRTGEKVFLECVQDMDHENMFWYRQDPGLGLRLIYFSYDVKMKEKGDIPEGYSVSREKKERFSLILESASTNQTSMYLCASDSGIGQGFNEQYFGPGTRLTVT.

J is TRBJ1-1 and V is TRBV5-8, with 7 bases fitting TRBD1. Germline lookup yields CDR1 SGHTS and CDR2 YDEGEE. J lost 1 base, V lost 5 bases, and 14 bases had no gene match. The CDR3 runs 17 residues. CDR3 protein: CASSRRDSGASNTEAFF. DNA of the CDR3: TGTGCCAGCAGTCGCCGGGACAGTGGAGCCTCGAACACTGAAGCTTTCTTT.

This clone was detected once. This sequence joins TRBV5-1 and TRBJ2-7, with D possibly being TRBD2 (5 bases). There are 14 residues in the CDR3. V lost 2 bases and J 6 bases, leaving 15 bases between the germline ends. Germline CDR1 is SGHRS and CDR2 is YFSETQ. The CDR3 DNA reads as TGCGCCAGCAGCTTCGGCAGGTCGGGGTTCGAGCAGTACTTC. This gives the protein CASSFGRSGFEQYF.

V and J are TRBV21-1 and TRBJ1-2. TRBV21-1 is a pseudogene segment. CDR3 size: 14 residues. For the CDR3, the DNA is TGTGCCAGCAGGGGGGGGGACCTAAACTATGGCTACACCTTC. Translating it yields CASRGGDLNYGYTF.

The chain has TRBV18 and TRBJ1-2; D ambiguous. The germline gives CDR1 KGHSH, CDR2 LQKENI. V was shortened by 3 bases and J by 1 base, with 12 bases between the two germline ends. This CDR3 spans 15 amino acids. CDR3 residues: CASSPSDLLNYGYTF. The CDR3 region has the DNA TGTGCCAGCTCACCCTCCGATCTACTTAACTATGGCTACACCTTC.

In DNA, the CDR3 is TGTGCCAGCAGTTATCTAGGCCAGCCCCAGCATTTT. Its protein product is CASSYLGQPQHF. This chain links TRBV6-5 with TRBJ1-5; D uncertain. Per the germline V gene, CDR1 is MNHEY and CDR2 is SVGAGI. The CDR3 runs 12 residues. Trimming stripped 3 bases from V and 7 bases from J, with 7 bases between.

V and J are TRBV19 and TRBJ2-7; TRBD2 aligns across 8 bases. Germline CDR1 and CDR2: LNHDA and SQIVND (reference sequence). V lost 8 bases and J lost 6; bases outside the gene matches: 9. The CDR3 covers 13 residues. The CDR3 region has the DNA TGTGCCAGTTCCGCCGGGAGGGCCGGCGAGCAGTACTTC. This codes for CASSAGRAGEQYF.

V gene TRBV12-5 combines with J gene TRBJ2-5; 7 nucleotides match TRBD1. V dropped 6 bases and J dropped 3; count of bases not matched to a gene: 7. The germline V gene has CDR1 LGHNT and CDR2 FRNRAP. This CDR3 spans 14 amino acids. The CDR3 DNA reads as TGTGCTAGTGGCAGGGGACAGACCGAAGAGACCCAGTACTTC. Translating gives CASGRGQTEETQYF.

This chain uses TRBV5-4 with TRBJ1-1; D call uncertain. Trimming shortened V by 4 bases and J by 0 bases, and 19 bases separated the two germline ends. CDR3 length: 17 residues. The germline V gene encodes CDR1 SGHNT and CDR2 YYREEE (reference sequence). CDR3 nucleotide sequence: TGTGCCAGCAGCCCCGGGGAGTTCTTCAATTTGAACACTGAAGCTTTCTTT. As protein: CASSPGEFFNLNTEAFF.

V usage is TRBV19 and J usage is TRBJ2-1; no reliable D call. Trimming took off 7 bases at V and 4 bases at J, with 11 bases between the two ends. The CDR3 has 13 residues. The V gene's germline CDR1 is LNHDA and CDR2 SQIVND (reference sequence). The CDR3 protein is CASTAGPYNEQFF. Written as DNA, the CDR3 is TGTGCCAGTACCGCAGGCCCTTACAATGAGCAGTTCTTC.

The chain links TRBV9 to TRBJ1-4; 7 bases match TRBD1. V was clipped by 2 bases and J by 5 bases; unmatched bases: 3. The CDR3 runs 14 residues. Germline V gene data show CDR1 as SGDLS and CDR2 as YYNGEE. CDR3 region: CASSVGRGNEKLFF. CDR3 nucleotides: TGTGCCAGCAGCGTTGGCAGGGGGAATGAAAAACTGTTTTTT.

The chain joins TRBV2 to TRBJ1-1, with TRBD1 matching 11 bases. Per germline, CDR1 SNHLY and CDR2 FYNNEI. The CDR3 is 14 residues long. After removal of 6 bases from V and 6 bases from J, the junction contained 6 bases not matched to a gene. The CDR3 sequence is CASRLGQGVSEAFF. DNA for the CDR3: TGTGCCAGCAGGCTGGGACAGGGGGTCTCTGAAGCTTTCTTT.

There are a few counts of this clone. The genes are TRBV7-8 and TRBJ2-2; D gene uncertain. Trimming removed 5 bases from V and 8 bases from J, with 9 bases in between. Germline CDR1 SGHVS, CDR2 FQNEAQ. This CDR3 comprises 12 residues. CDR3 region: CASSPPLGELFF. CDR3 nucleotides: TGTGCCAGCAGCCCTCCTCTGGGGGAGCTGTTTTTT.

This rearrangement joins TRBV5-1 to TRBJ2-1, with D perhaps TRBD1 (6 bases). V gave up 3 bases and J gave up 8 bases, with 12 bases separating them. CDR1 is SGHRS, CDR2 YFSETQ, per germline. The CDR3 is 13 residues long. The CDR3 loop is CASSSLQGDEQFF. The CDR3 DNA reads as TGCGCCAGCAGCTCGTTACAGGGCGATGAGCAGTTCTTC.

The V call is TRBV2, the J call TRBJ2-1, with 10 bases identical to TRBD2. With 4 bases clipped from V and 7 bases from J, the junction kept 10 bases outside the gene matches. The CDR3 has 16 residues. CDR1 is SNHLY and CDR2 is FYNNEI in the germline V gene. The CDR3 spells CASSVEAGGPLNEQFF. In DNA, the CDR3 is TGTGCCAGCAGTGTCGAAGCGGGGGGGCCGTTAAATGAGCAGTTCTTC.

This clone was counted only a few times. The chain is built from TRBV5-4 and TRBJ2-1; 11 bases map to TRBD2. Per germline, CDR1 SGHNT and CDR2 YYREEE (reference sequence). J lost 10 bases, V lost 2 bases, and 5 bases had no gene match. The CDR3 covers 14 residues. For the CDR3, the DNA is TGTGCCAGCAGCTTTTTCCTAGCGGGAGGAGAGCAGTTCTTC. Translating it yields CASSFFLAGGEQFF. The whole variable domain, remainder taken from reference TRBV5-4 and TRBJ2-1, is ETGVTQSPTHLIKTRGQQVTLRCSSQSGHNTVSWYQQALGQGPQFIFQYYREEENGRGNFPPRFSGLQFPNYSSELNVNALELDDSALYLCASSFFLAGGEQFFGPGTRLTVL.

The V gene is TRBV5-6, the J gene TRBJ2-1; D unresolved. The CDR3 is 14 residues long. V lost 4 bases to trimming and J lost 5 bases, with 13 bases between them. The germline V gene encodes CDR1 SGHDT and CDR2 YYEEEE. The CDR3 spells CASSPPIADNEQFF. CDR3 DNA sequence: TGTGCCAGCAGCCCTCCGATTGCAGACAATGAGCAGTTCTTC.

V usage is TRBV7-2 and J usage is TRBJ2-3; tentatively, D is TRBD1 (5 bases). V shed 2 bases and J shed 2 bases, with 11 bases lying between them. The CDR3 totals 15 residues. Germline V gene sequence: CDR1 SGHTA, CDR2 FQGNSA. For the CDR3, the DNA is TGTGCCAGCAGCTTACAGGGAAGTGTCACAGATACGCAGTATTTT. It codes for CASSLQGSVTDTQYF.

The DNA of the CDR3 is TGTGCCAGCAGCTTAGAAGTTTGGACAACTGGGGCCTACTACGAGCAGTACTTC. Translation: CASSLEVWTTGAYYEQYF. V is TRBV7-9 and J is TRBJ2-7, with D possibly matching TRBD1 (5 bases). CDR1 SEHNR and CDR2 FQNEAQ come from the germline V gene (reference sequence). V was shortened by 1 base and J by 3 bases, with 22 bases between the two germline ends. The CDR3 length is 18 residues.

The rearrangement joins TRBV2 to TRBJ2-3, with D perhaps TRBD1 (5 bases). V dropped 6 bases and J dropped 2 bases, with 15 bases sitting between them. Looked up from germline, CDR1 is SNHLY and CDR2 is FYNNEI. This CDR3 is built from 15 residues. The CDR3 bases are TGTGCCAGCAGCCAAACCCGACAGACCACAGATACGCAGTATTTT. Translation gives CASSQTRQTTDTQYF.

Only one count was recorded for this clone. The J gene is TRBJ2-3, the V gene TRBV2; the match to TRBD2 covers 16 bases. Trimming cost V 8 bases and J 1 base; bases outside gene matches: 3. The CDR3 has 16 amino acids. CDR1 is SNHLY and CDR2 is FYNNEI in the germline V gene. CDR3 sequence: CASAGTSGRGTDTQYF. In DNA, the CDR3 is TGTGCCAGCGCGGGGACTAGCGGGAGGGGCACAGATACGCAGTATTTT.